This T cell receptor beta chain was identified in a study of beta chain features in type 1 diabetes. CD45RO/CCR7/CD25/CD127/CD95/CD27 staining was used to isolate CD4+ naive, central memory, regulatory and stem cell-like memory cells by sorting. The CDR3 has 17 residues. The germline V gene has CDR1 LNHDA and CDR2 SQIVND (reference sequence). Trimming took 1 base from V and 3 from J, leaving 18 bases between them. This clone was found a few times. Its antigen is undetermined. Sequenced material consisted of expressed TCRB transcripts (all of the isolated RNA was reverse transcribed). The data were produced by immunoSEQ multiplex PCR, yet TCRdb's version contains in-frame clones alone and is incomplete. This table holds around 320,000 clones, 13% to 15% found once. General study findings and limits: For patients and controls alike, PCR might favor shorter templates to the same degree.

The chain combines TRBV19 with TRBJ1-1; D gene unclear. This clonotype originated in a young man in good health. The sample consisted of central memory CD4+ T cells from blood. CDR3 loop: CASSIANWRPFDTEAFF. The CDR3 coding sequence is TGTGCCAGTAGTATAGCCAACTGGAGACCTTTTGACACTGAAGCTTTCTTT.